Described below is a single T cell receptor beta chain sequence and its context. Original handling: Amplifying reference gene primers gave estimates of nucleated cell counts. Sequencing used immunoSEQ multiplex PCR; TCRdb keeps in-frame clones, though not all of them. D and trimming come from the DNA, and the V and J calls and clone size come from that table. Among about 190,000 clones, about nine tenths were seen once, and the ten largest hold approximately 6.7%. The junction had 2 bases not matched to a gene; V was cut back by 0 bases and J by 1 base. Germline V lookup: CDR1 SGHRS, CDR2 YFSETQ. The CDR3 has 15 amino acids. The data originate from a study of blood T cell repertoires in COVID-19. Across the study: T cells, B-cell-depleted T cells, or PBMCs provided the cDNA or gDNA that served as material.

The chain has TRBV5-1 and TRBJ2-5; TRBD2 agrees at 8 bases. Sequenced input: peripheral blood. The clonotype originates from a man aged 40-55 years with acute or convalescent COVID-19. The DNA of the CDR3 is TGCGCCAGCAGCTTGGCGACTAGCGTCCAAGAGACCCAGTACTTC. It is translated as CASSLATSVQETQYF.